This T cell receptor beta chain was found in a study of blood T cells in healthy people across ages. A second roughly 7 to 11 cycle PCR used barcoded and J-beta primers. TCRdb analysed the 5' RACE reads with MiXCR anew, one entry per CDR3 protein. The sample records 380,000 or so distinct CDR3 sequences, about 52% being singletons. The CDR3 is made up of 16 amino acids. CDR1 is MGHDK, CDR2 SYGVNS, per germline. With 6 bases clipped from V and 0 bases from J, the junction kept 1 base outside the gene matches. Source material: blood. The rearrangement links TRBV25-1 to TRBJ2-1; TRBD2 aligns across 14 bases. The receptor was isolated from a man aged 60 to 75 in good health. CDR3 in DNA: TGTGCCAGCAGCGGGACTAGCGGGAGCTCCTACAATGAGCAGTTCTTC. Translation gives CASSGTSGSSYNEQFF.